The sequence of this TCR beta chain was determined in a study of kidney transplant recipient with SARS-CoV-2 infection. TCRdb used MiXCR to reprocess the reads, holding one entry per CDR3 protein. In the table there are 200,000 to 300,000 distinct CDR3 sequences, roughly 26% of which are singletons. As to this clonotype: A much more abundant neighbour one base away suggests this may be a read error.

The source material was a blood sample, sampled at baseline and around day 110 from a kidney transplant recipient. This TCR came from a male patient between 25 and 39 years old who had COVID-19 and was a kidney transplant recipient. Some of the T cells might come from the graft donor.

CDR3 amino acids: CASSLAGIRDQPQHF. CDR3 nucleotide sequence: TGTGCCAGCAGCTTGGCGGGGATACGGGATCAGCCCCAGCATTTT. The chain joins TRBV5-6 to TRBJ1-5; D is unresolved. V shed 0 bases and J shed 5 bases, with 12 bases lying between them. The CDR3 consists of 15 residues. Germline lookup yields CDR1 SGHDT and CDR2 YYEEEE.